The rows below give T cell receptor beta chains drawn from one sample of a study of control samples from healthy donors and cancer patients. The assay was immunoSEQ multiplex PCR, and TCRdb's table has in-frame clones only and misses some. The data show about 170,000 clones, roughly 92% seen once. Sequencing used blood. Receptor source: a woman between 18 and 29 years old in good health. Both conserved end residues are part of each CDR3. A D gene is named only where the DNA matches it firmly. Clone size, where shown, is once, few, many, or a class for clones that have expanded.

J gene | V gene | clone size | D gene | CDR3 DNA | CDR3 protein
TRBJ1-5 | TRBV19 | NA | NA | TGTGCCAGTAGTATAGTAGTTAGCAATCAGCCCCAGCATTTT | CASSIVVSNQPQHF
TRBJ1-3 | TRBV27 | NA | NA | TGTGCCAGCAGTCCCTTTGAAGGCGCAGCCTCTGGAAACACCATATATTTT | CASSPFEGAASGNTIYF
TRBJ1-4 | TRBV7-2 | NA | NA | TGTGCCAGCAGCGTCCGTGAAAAACTGTTTTTT | CASSVREKLFF
TRBJ2-6 | TRBV19 | NA | NA | TGTGCCAGTGGTTTATTGGGGTCTGGGGCCAACGTCCTGACTTTC | CASGLLGSGANVLTF
TRBJ2-7 | TRBV2 | NA | NA | TGTGCCAGCAGTGGGGCAGGGGTGGACGAGCAGTACTTC | CASSGAGVDEQYF
TRBJ1-2 | TRBV18 | NA | NA | TGTGCCAGCTCACCCGGGGATAACTATGGCTACACCTTC | CASSPGDNYGYTF
TRBJ2-7 | TRBV11-3 | NA | TRBD2 | TGTGCCAGCAGCCCTGGGACTAGCGGGAGGGCCGGCTCCTACGAGCAGTACTTC | CASSPGTSGRAGSYEQYF
TRBJ2-1 | TRBV9 | NA | TRBD1 | TGTGCCAGCAGCCCCCGCACAGGGGGCAATGAGCAGTTCTTC | CASSPRTGGNEQFF
TRBJ2-3 | TRBV7-3 | NA | TRBD1 | TGTGCCAGCAGCTTACGACAGGGTGCTAGCACAGATACGCAGTATTTT | CASSLRQGASTDTQYF
TRBJ2-5 | TRBV27 | NA | NA | TGTGCCAGCAGCCCATTTCAGGGAGAGGAGACCCAGTACTTC | CASSPFQGEETQYF
TRBJ1-2 | TRBV2 | NA | TRBD1 | TGTGCCAGCGCGGGACAGGGAGACTATGGCTACACCTTC | CASAGQGDYGYTF
TRBJ1-1 | TRBV6-1 | NA | NA | TGTGCCAGCAGTGATACCCCTTGGATGGCAATGAACACTGAAGCTTTCTTT | CASSDTPWMAMNTEAFF
TRBJ2-5 | TRBV7-2 | NA | NA | TGTGCCAGCAGCCCCTGGGGAGCCAGTCAAGAGACCCAGTACTTC | CASSPWGASQETQYF
TRBJ1-6 | TRBV9 | once | TRBD1 | TGTGCCAGCAGCCCAGAACCAGGGGGCGCGGGTTCACCCCTCCACTTT | CASSPEPGGAGSPLHF
TRBJ2-1 | TRBV25-1 | NA | NA | TGTGCCAGCAGTGAAGGGGCACTAGCCACGTTCTTC | CASSEGALATFF
TRBJ2-2 | TRBV5-5 | NA | NA | TGTGCCAGCAGCCCCGACCTGGGGCCCGGGGAGCTGTTTTTT | CASSPDLGPGELFF
TRBJ2-7 | TRBV11-2 | NA | NA | TGTGCCAGCAGCTTAGGTGCGCGGGACTACGAGCAGTACTTC | CASSLGARDYEQYF
TRBJ1-1 | TRBV6-5 | NA | NA | TGTGCCAGCAGTTCATTAGGGGGGGCCGACACTGAAGCTTTCTTT | CASSSLGGADTEAFF
TRBJ1-4 | TRBV15 | once | NA | TGTGCCACCAGCAGAGATCGATTTGCAGGGGAAAAACTGTTTTTT | CATSRDRFAGEKLFF
TRBJ2-7 | TRBV4-1 | NA | TRBD1 | TGCGCCAGCAGCCAACCCGGACAGGGTCTCTACGAGCAGTACTTC | CASSQPGQGLYEQYF
TRBJ2-2 | TRBV18 | few | NA | TGTGCCAGCTCACCACGCGGGGACACCGGGGAGCTGTTTTTT | CASSPRGDTGELFF
TRBJ1-1 | TRBV5-1 | NA | TRBD1 | TGCGCCAGCAGCTTGGTAGGACAGGCGAACACTGAAGCTTTCTTT | CASSLVGQANTEAFF
TRBJ2-1 | TRBV6-6 | NA | NA | TGTGCCAGCAGTTACCAGAGGGAGCTAGGGCAGTTCTTC | CASSYQRELGQFF
TRBJ1-2 | TRBV5-6 | NA | TRBD1 | TGTGCCAGCAGCTGGGGACAGGCGTATGGCTACACCTTC | CASSWGQAYGYTF
TRBJ1-3 | TRBV6-5 | NA | NA | TGTGCCAGCAGTTACTGGCTGGGGGCCTCTGGAAACACCATATATTTT | CASSYWLGASGNTIYF
TRBJ1-3 | TRBV12-3/TRBV12-4 | NA | NA | TGTGCCAGCAGTTTTGGAAACACCATATATTTT | CASSFGNTIYF
TRBJ1-5 | TRBV19 | NA | TRBD1 | TGTGCCAGTAGTGGGACAGGTAATCAGCCCCAGCATTTT | CASSGTGNQPQHF
TRBJ2-3 | TRBV24-1 | NA | NA | TGTGCCACCAGTAGATCGGGGGTCGTGGATACGCAGTATTTT | CATSRSGVVDTQYF
TRBJ2-5 | TRBV2 | NA | NA | TGTGCCAGCAGGAAGGGGGCGGGGGAGACCCAGTACTTC | CASRKGAGETQYF
TRBJ2-1 | TRBV2 | once | TRBD2 | TGTGCCAGCAGTAACCGCGGGGGGACGTACAATGAGCAGTTCTTC | CASSNRGGTYNEQFF
TRBJ2-3 | TRBV10-3 | NA | NA | TGTGCCATCAGTGAGTTTGCAGGTGGTCTAGATACGCAGTATTTT | CAISEFAGGLDTQYF
TRBJ2-3 | TRBV28 | NA | TRBD2 | TGTGCCAGCAGTTTCACACCCACGACTAGCGGTAGCACAGATACGCAGTATTTT | CASSFTPTTSGSTDTQYF
TRBJ1-4 | TRBV28 | NA | NA | TGTGCCAGCAGTTTACTCTCAATACGGGACCAAGGGCGGGAAAAACTGTTTTTT | CASSLLSIRDQGREKLFF
TRBJ1-4 | TRBV29-1 | NA | TRBD1 | TGCAGCGTAATAGGACAGGGGACTAATGAAAAACTGTTTTTT | CSVIGQGTNEKLFF
TRBJ1-2 | TRBV15 | NA | TRBD1 | TGTGCCACCAGCAGAGATGGCAGGGGGCCTATCTATGGCTACACCTTC | CATSRDGRGPIYGYTF
TRBJ1-1 | TRBV6-2/TRBV6-3 | NA | NA | TGTGCCAGCAGTAGGCCCAGGACTGAAGCTTTCTTT | CASSRPRTEAFF
TRBJ1-2 | TRBV7-8 | NA | TRBD1 | TGTGCCAGCAGCGCCATTCCTCGACAGGGCGCGCTTAACTATGGCTACACCTTC | CASSAIPRQGALNYGYTF
TRBJ1-3 | TRBV3-1/TRBV3-2 | NA | NA | TGTGCCAGCAGCCGGGGGACCCGTGGAAACACCATATATTTT | CASSRGTRGNTIYF
TRBJ1-3 | TRBV15 | NA | NA | TGTGCCACCAGCAGAGAGATAGGGAAGGAGTCCATATATTTT | CATSREIGKESIYF
TRBJ1-1 | TRBV9 | NA | NA | TGTGCCAGCAGTAGTGGGGTCGCGAACACTGAAGCTTTCTTT | CASSSGVANTEAFF
TRBJ1-5 | TRBV6-5 | NA | TRBD1 | TGTGCCAGCAGCCTCGACAGGGGGCTAAGTCAGCCCCAGCATTTT | CASSLDRGLSQPQHF
TRBJ2-7 | TRBV7-8 | medium-sized | NA | TGTGCCAGCAGCTTAGGACACGGAGCTATCTACGAGCAGTACTTC | CASSLGHGAIYEQYF
TRBJ1-5 | TRBV19 | NA | TRBD1 | TGTGCCAGTAGTATCGGGTTGGACAGGGGCAATCAGCCCCAGCATTTT | CASSIGLDRGNQPQHF
TRBJ1-6 | TRBV24-1 | once | NA | TGTGCCACCAGTGCCAACAGGGTTGAAAGATCACCCCTCCACTTT | CATSANRVERSPLHF
TRBJ1-2 | TRBV9 | NA | NA | TGTGCCAGCAACCCAGGCCTTAACTATGGCTACACCTTC | CASNPGLNYGYTF
TRBJ2-3 | TRBV6-2/TRBV6-3 | NA | TRBD2 | TGTGCCAGCAGTTACTCGTCGGCTAGCGGGAGTGCTAGCACAGATACGCAGTATTTT | CASSYSSASGSASTDTQYF
TRBJ2-1 | TRBV5-1 | NA | TRBD2 | TGCGCCAGCACACTCTCCTCGCGGGGGGACTACAATGAGCAGTTCTTC | CASTLSSRGDYNEQFF
TRBJ2-5 | TRBV25-1 | NA | TRBD1 | TGTGCCAGCGGGACAGGGTGGGAGACCCAGTACTTC | CASGTGWETQYF
TRBJ2-7 | TRBV5-4 | NA | TRBD1 | TGTGCCAGCAGCTTGCTTCAGGGGGCTCGGTACGAGCAGTACTTC | CASSLLQGARYEQYF